This passage covers 10 T cell receptor beta chains from one sample sequenced in a study of T cell repertoires in cytomegalovirus infection. TCRdb re-called the reads through MiXCR, storing one row per CDR3 protein. The table has under 850,000 distinct CDR3 sequences, 30% to 40% seen once; the top ten hold 15% to 20%. No antigen is known for these receptors. The specimen was cultured PBMCs, collected from culture after CMV antigen stimulation. These receptors were taken from a human donor in good health (CMV status not recorded). Some clones in this sample may be carry-over from other donors' samples.

This clonotype came up many times. The genes are TRBV7-9 and TRBJ2-1; 8 bases map to TRBD2. The CDR3 runs 16 residues. V was pared by 4 bases and J by 8 bases, with 13 bases of the junction left unmatched. The V gene's germline CDR1 is SEHNR and CDR2 FQNEAQ (reference sequence). CDR3 residues: CASSSNYAGGVDEQFF. The CDR3 DNA reads as TGTGCCAGCAGCTCCAACTACGCGGGGGGAGTGGATGAGCAGTTCTTC.

This clonotype was observed once. CDR3 region: CASTLLQESSYNEQFF. Here the CDR3 DNA reads TGTGCCAGCACCCTCCTACAGGAGAGCTCCTACAATGAGCAGTTCTTC. The V and J genes are TRBV2 and TRBJ2-1; D might be TRBD1 (5 bases). The CDR3 is 16 residues long. Germline assignment: CDR1 SNHLY and CDR2 FYNNEI. The germline V and J ends were trimmed by 7 bases and 0 bases, with 16 bases remaining between them.

This chain uses TRBV6-2 or TRBV6-3 with TRBJ2-1, with D possibly being TRBD1 (5 bases). Trimming stripped 8 bases from V and 6 bases from J, with 11 bases between. Germline V lookup: CDR1 MNHEY, CDR2 SVGEGT. CDR3 length: 12 residues. The CDR3 DNA reads as TGTGCCAGCGGGGCGCGGATCAATGAGCAGTTCTTC. It is translated as CASGARINEQFF.

The rearrangement joins TRBV24-1 to TRBJ2-3; the D gene is possibly TRBD1 (5 bases). Trimming took 5 bases from V and 2 from J, leaving 10 bases between them. This CDR3 region has 14 residues. Germline V gene lookup returns CDR1 KGHDR and CDR2 SFDVKD. CDR3 amino acids: CATSAEQDTDTQYF. The CDR3 nucleotides read TGTGCCACCAGTGCGGAACAGGACACAGATACGCAGTATTTT.

This clonotype has just a few counts. The rearrangement joins TRBV7-8 to TRBJ2-7; 7 bases agree with TRBD1. Per germline, CDR1 SGHVS and CDR2 FQNEAQ. The trim removed 1 base at V and 7 bases at J, leaving 7 bases unmatched. The CDR3 length is 14 residues. The CDR3 sequence is CASSLEGATWEQYF. DNA for the CDR3: TGTGCCAGCAGCTTAGAGGGGGCAACTTGGGAGCAGTACTTC.

The CDR3 loop reads CASSLGDSNNEQFF. DNA of the CDR3: TGTGCCAGCAGCTTAGGCGATTCCAACAATGAGCAGTTCTTC. The chain employs TRBV13 and TRBJ2-1; no clear D gene. The CDR3 covers 14 residues. Trimming left V 0 bases short and J 5 bases short, with 8 bases between. In germline, CDR1 is PRHDT, CDR2 FYEKMQ (reference sequence).

The chain has TRBV7-2 and TRBJ2-1; maybe TRBD2 (6 bases). The CDR3 runs 15 residues. Germline CDR1 reads SGHTA; CDR2 reads FQGNSA. V shed 6 bases and J shed 2 bases, with 14 bases lying between them. CDR3 nucleotide sequence: TGTGCCAGCAGTTCCACGGGACTTCCCTACAATGAGCAGTTCTTC. Translating it yields CASSSTGLPYNEQFF.

The chain links TRBV2 to TRBJ2-5; 10 nucleotides align to TRBD1. Germline lookup yields CDR1 SNHLY and CDR2 FYNNEI. Trimming removed 5 bases from V and 5 bases from J; junction bases left unmatched: 5. The CDR3 has 14 residues. Here the CDR3 reads CASSRQGAGETQYF. The CDR3 coding sequence is TGTGCCAGCAGTAGACAGGGGGCTGGTGAGACCCAGTACTTC. The full variable domain, its missing parts supplied by reference TRBV2 and TRBJ2-5, is EPEVTQTPSHQVTQMGQEVILRCVPISNHLYFYWYRQILGQKVEFLVSFYNNEISEKSEIFDDQFSVERPDGSNFTLKIRSTKLEDSAMYFCASSRQGAGETQYFGPGTRLLVL.

The J gene is TRBJ2-1, the V gene TRBV7-6, with TRBD1 matching over 8 bases. J gave up 6 bases and V 8 bases, and 3 bases lay outside the gene matches. Germline lookup yields CDR1 SGHVS and CDR2 FNYEAQ. This CDR3 region has 12 residues. The CDR3, as DNA: TGTGCCAGCGGGGACAGGCTCAATGAGCAGTTCTTC. As protein: CASGDRLNEQFF.

This chain joins TRBV4-2 and TRBJ2-5; D is possibly TRBD2 (6 bases). Deletions cut 0 bases from V and 8 bases from J, with 10 bases between. This CDR3 comprises 13 residues. The germline V gene has CDR1 LGHNA and CDR2 YNFKEQ. CDR3 in amino acids: CASSQDNAGTQYF. Written as DNA, the CDR3 is TGTGCCAGCAGCCAAGATAACGCGGGAACCCAGTACTTC.